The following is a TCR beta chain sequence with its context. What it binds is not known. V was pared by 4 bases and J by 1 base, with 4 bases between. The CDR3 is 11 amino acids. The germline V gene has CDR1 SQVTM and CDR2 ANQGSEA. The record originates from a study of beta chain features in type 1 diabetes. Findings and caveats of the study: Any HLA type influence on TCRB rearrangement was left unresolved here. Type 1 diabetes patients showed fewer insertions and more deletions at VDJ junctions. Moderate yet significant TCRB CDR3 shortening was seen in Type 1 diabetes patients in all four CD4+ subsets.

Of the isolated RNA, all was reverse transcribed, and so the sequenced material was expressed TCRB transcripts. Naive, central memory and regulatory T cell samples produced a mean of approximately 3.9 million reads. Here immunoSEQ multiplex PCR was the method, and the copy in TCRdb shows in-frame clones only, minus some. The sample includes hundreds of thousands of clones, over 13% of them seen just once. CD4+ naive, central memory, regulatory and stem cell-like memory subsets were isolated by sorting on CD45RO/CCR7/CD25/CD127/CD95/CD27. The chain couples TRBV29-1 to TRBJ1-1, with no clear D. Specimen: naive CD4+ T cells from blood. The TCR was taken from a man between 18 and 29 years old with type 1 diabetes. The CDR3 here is CSVGKNTEAFF. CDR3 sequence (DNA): TGCAGCGTTGGGAAGAACACTGAAGCTTTCTTT. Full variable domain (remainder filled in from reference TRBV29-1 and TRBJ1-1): SAVISQKPSRDICQRGTSLTIQCQVDSQVTMMFWYRQQPGQSLTLIATANQGSEATYESGFVIDKFPISRPNLTFSTLTVSNMSPEDSSIYLCSVGKNTEAFFGQGTRLTVV.